This T cell receptor beta chain stems from a study of graft-versus-host responses after intestinal transplantation. Overall study context: Each recipient received anti-thymocyte globulin induction, then tacrolimus and steroids for 2 to 3 years.

To note about this clone: Its antigen is still unknown.

Study observations and caveats: Early after transplant, HvG declines were associated with peak levels of circulating GvH clones. Allografts carried high graft-versus-host to host-versus-graft clonal ratios in patients having graft-donor T cell macrochimerism. Recipient marrow showed GvH clones, some seen first in ileum or blood.

Germline V gene data show CDR1 as SGDLS and CDR2 as YYNGEE. Trimming pared 8 bases from V and 4 bases from J, leaving 9 bases between. The CDR3 sequence is 11 residues long. Assay: immunoSEQ multiplex PCR; the TCRdb copy retains only in-frame clones and omits some. The repertoire has more than 9,000 clones, 93% of them found once; the top ten carry 20% to 25%. Material: PBMCs, obtained approximately 110 days after intestinal transplant. The chain is built from TRBV9 and TRBJ1-2; D unclear. The sequence came from a human patient who received an intestinal transplant, so some T cells may come from the graft donor. Written as DNA, the CDR3 is TGTGCCAGTAACGGGGTCTATGGCTACACCTTC. Translating it yields CASNGVYGYTF.